This T cell receptor (beta chain) was sequenced in a study of beta chain features in type 1 diabetes. What was sequenced were expressed TCRB transcripts, since all of the isolated RNA had been reverse transcribed. Sequencing was performed with immunoSEQ multiplex PCR; in TCRdb, only in-frame clones are kept and a portion is missing. The sample lists over 700,000 clones, 15% to 20% occurring once. The CDR3 length is 13 residues. The chain is built from TRBV21-1 and TRBJ1-5; the listed D gene, TRBD1, was not tested against the DNA. TRBV21-1 is termed a pseudogene. The receptor was isolated from a woman between 18 and 30 years old in good health. The sequencing input was naive CD4+ T cells from blood. DNA of the CDR3: TGTGCCAGCAGCAACAGGGGCAATCAGCCCCAGCATTTT. It encodes CASSNRGNQPQHF.